A single sample is the source of the 21 T cell receptor beta chains below, sequenced in a study of T cell responses to AZD1222 COVID-19 vaccine. The repertoire was sequenced with immunoSEQ multiplex PCR; TCRdb's copy has only in-frame clones and lacks some. The data show some 170,000 clones, 88% seen once. The material sequenced was peripheral blood, taken 28 days after the second AZD1222 dose. The receptors stem from an adult who received the AZD1222 COVID-19 vaccine.

The genes are TRBV7-9 and TRBJ1-6; D possibly corresponds to TRBD1 (6 bases). The CDR3 length is 16 residues. Germline loops: CDR1 SEHNR, CDR2 FQNEAQ (reference sequence). V lost 3 bases to trimming and J lost 7 bases, with 16 bases between them. The DNA for the CDR3 is TGTGCCAGCAGCTTTCACCCAGACAGGCAGAATTCACCCCTCCACTTT. The encoded protein is CASSFHPDRQNSPLHF.

This clone was detected ten times or more. The CDR3 region is CASSVNSPTGELFF. CDR3 in DNA: TGTGCCAGCAGCGTTAACAGCCCAACCGGGGAGCTGTTTTTT. This rearrangement joins TRBV9 to TRBJ2-2; no definite D call. Germline V lookup: CDR1 SGDLS, CDR2 YYNGEE. Trimming left V 2 bases short and J 5 bases short, with 10 bases between. The CDR3 runs to 14 residues.

V is TRBV7-3 and J is TRBJ2-3, with 7 bases that match TRBD1. From germline, CDR1 is SGHTA and CDR2 FQGTGA. This CDR3 comprises 14 residues. V lost 6 bases and J lost 2; bases outside the gene matches: 5. DNA of the CDR3: TGTGCCAGCAGTTGGGACAGCAACACAGATACGCAGTATTTT. It encodes CASSWDSNTDTQYF.

This chain uses TRBV28 with TRBJ1-4; TRBD1 matches 10 bases. This CDR3 contains 15 residues. Germline-derived CDR1 and CDR2 are MDHEN and SYDVKM. V lost 5 bases, J lost 13 bases, and 13 bases stayed unmatched. The chain's CDR3 is CASSPAGQGSFGLFF. The DNA of the CDR3 is TGTGCCAGCAGTCCCGCGGGACAGGGGAGTTTCGGACTGTTTTTT.

A few counts support this clone. In DNA form, the CDR3 reads TGTGCCAGCAGCCAAGATGTAAGGGACGTAGAAAAACTGTTTTTT. It yields the protein CASSQDVRDVEKLFF. The chain combines TRBV4-2 with TRBJ1-4, with D possibly matching TRBD1 (5 bases). Germline-derived CDR1 and CDR2 are LGHNA and YNFKEQ. The CDR3 runs to 15 residues. Trimming stripped 0 bases from V and 8 bases from J, with 13 bases between.

This sequence joins TRBV7-6 and TRBJ1-3; unclear D gene. Germline values: CDR1 SGHVS, CDR2 FNYEAQ. The CDR3 is 15 amino acids. The V end lost 1 base, the J end lost 0 bases, and 7 bases lay between the germline ends. The CDR3 bases are TGTGCCAGCAGCTTAGACCAGAGCTCTGGAAACACCATATATTTT. Translating gives CASSLDQSSGNTIYF.

This clone was detected once. This chain joins TRBV9 and TRBJ1-6, with D perhaps matching TRBD1 (5 bases). Germline CDR1 reads SGDLS; CDR2 reads YYNGEE. V was shortened by 4 bases and J by 10 bases, with 18 bases between the two germline ends. The CDR3 length is 15 residues. The CDR3 DNA follows: TGTGCCAGCAGCACCCTGTCAGGGAATTACTCACCCCTCCACTTT. Residues: CASSTLSGNYSPLHF.

The J gene is TRBJ2-6, the V gene TRBV6-6; D is uncertain. CDR1 and CDR2 (germline): MNHNY, SVGAGI (reference sequence). V was cut by 2 bases and J by 0 bases, with 8 bases left in between. This CDR3 has 16 residues. CDR3 residues: CASSYGANSGANVLTF. CDR3 nucleotide sequence: TGTGCCAGCAGTTACGGTGCTAACTCTGGGGCCAACGTCCTGACTTTC.

The chain is built from TRBV30 and TRBJ2-7; tentative D call: TRBD1 (6 bases). Germline V CDR1 and CDR2: GTSNPN, SVGIG (reference sequence). V was shortened by 6 bases and J by 7 bases, with 19 bases between the two germline ends. The length of the CDR3 is 13 residues. This CDR3 reads CACRQASSGEQYF. For the CDR3, the DNA is TGTGCCTGCAGACAGGCATCAAGTGGGGAGCAGTACTTC.

This chain joins TRBV7-8 and TRBJ2-1; D tentatively fits TRBD1 or TRBD2 (5 bases each). V was trimmed by 5 bases and J by 4 bases, leaving 18 bases between them. The CDR3 sequence is 16 residues long. Germline CDR1 and CDR2: SGHVS and FQNEAQ. The CDR3 sequence is CASSPLGDPAYNEQFF. The CDR3 DNA is TGTGCCAGCAGCCCGTTGGGGGACCCCGCGTACAATGAGCAGTTCTTC.

This clone was found a few times. The rearrangement joins TRBV29-1 to TRBJ1-1; D is unresolved. This CDR3 contains 12 residues. The germline V and J ends were trimmed by 4 bases and 2 bases, with 8 bases remaining between them. CDR1 is SQVTM and CDR2 is ANQGSEA in the germline V gene. The CDR3: CSVAEVNTEAFF. DNA of the CDR3: TGCAGCGTTGCTGAAGTTAACACTGAAGCTTTCTTT.

This clone occurred a few times. V gene TRBV4-2 combines with J gene TRBJ2-3; either TRBD1 or TRBD2 may fit D (6 bases each). Trimming took 0 bases from V and 4 from J, leaving 14 bases between them. The V gene's germline CDR1 is LGHNA and CDR2 YNFKEQ. CDR3 length: 16 residues. The CDR3 bases are TGTGCCAGCAGCCAAGATGGGACAAGGAGGGCAGATACGCAGTATTTT. Translated: CASSQDGTRRADTQYF.

J is TRBJ1-4 and V is TRBV7-9; unclear D gene. Germline V gives CDR1 SEHNR, CDR2 FQNEAQ (reference sequence). The CDR3 loop spans 14 amino acids. V lost 6 bases and J lost 5, with 13 bases in between. CDR3 sequence: CASSTNRANEKLFF. Here the CDR3 DNA reads TGTGCCAGCAGTACAAACAGAGCGAATGAAAAACTGTTTTTT.

The rearrangement joins TRBV4-3 to TRBJ2-7; D ambiguous. The CDR3 covers 14 residues. Trimming stripped 3 bases from V and 0 bases from J, with 9 bases between. CDR1 and CDR2 (germline): LGHNA, YSLEER. CDR3 sequence reads: CASSQTTGSYEQYF. The CDR3 coding sequence is TGCGCCAGCAGCCAGACGACCGGCTCCTACGAGCAGTACTTC.

This clone was recorded only once. The rearrangement uses TRBV14 and TRBJ2-1; D is unclear. The CDR3 is 14 residues long. Germline values: CDR1 SGHDN, CDR2 FVKESK. V lost 5 bases and J 8 bases, leaving 16 bases between the germline ends. CDR3 nucleotide sequence: TGTGCCAGCAGCGCAATAGTTAAGATACATGAGCAGTTCTTC. Its translation: CASSAIVKIHEQFF. Based on the CDR3 plus reference TRBV14 and TRBJ2-1, the full variable domain is EAGVTQFPSHSVIEKGQTVTLRCDPISGHDNLYWYRRVMGKEIKFLLHFVKESKQDESGMPNNRFLAERTGGTYSTLKVQPAELEDSGVYFCASSAIVKIHEQFFGPGTRLTVL.

The chain uses TRBV30 and TRBJ1-2, with D uncertain. The CDR3 runs 12 residues. Germline V CDR1 and CDR2: GTSNPN, SVGIG (reference sequence). This CDR3 reads CASGPSLKGYTF. The CDR3 nucleotides are TGTGCTTCCGGACCCTCCTTGAAGGGCTACACCTTC.

Worth noting for this clone: Germline is not matched at one junction end, which may reflect a read error. This sequence joins TRBV4-2 and TRBJ2-7; 10 bases fit TRBD1. The CDR3 contains 14 residues. Germline CDR1 reads LGHNA; CDR2 reads YNFKEQ. The CDR3 DNA sequence: TGTGCCAGCAGCAAAGACAGGGGGCAGGGGGAGCAGTACTTC. Its protein is CASSKDRGQGEQYF.

The chain employs TRBV29-1 and TRBJ1-1; weak D call: TRBD1 (6 bases). The V gene lost 2 bases and the J gene lost 4 bases, with 11 bases spanning the gap. This CDR3 comprises 13 residues. Germline-derived CDR1 and CDR2 are SQVTM and ANQGSEA. CDR3 amino acids: CSVERQGSTEAFF. For the CDR3, the DNA is TGCAGCGTTGAAAGGCAGGGGTCCACTGAAGCTTTCTTT.

The chain is built from TRBV5-4 and TRBJ2-5; 14 bases are a match to TRBD2. With V trimmed by 4 bases and J by 5 bases, 4 bases remained unmatched. Germline CDR1 SGHNT, CDR2 YYREEE (reference sequence). This CDR3 region has 15 residues. CDR3 in DNA: TGTGCCAGCAGCCCCAGACTAGCGGGGGGGGAGACCCAGTACTTC. Translation gives CASSPRLAGGETQYF.

The rearrangement links TRBV28 to TRBJ1-1; maybe TRBD1 (5 bases). Trimming took 5 bases from V and 7 from J, leaving 17 bases between them. CDR1 and CDR2 (germline): MDHEN, SYDVKM. CDR3 length: 14 residues. The CDR3: CASSRSRVNGEAFF. The CDR3 coding sequence is TGTGCCAGCAGTCGCTCCAGGGTGAACGGTGAAGCTTTCTTT.

The V and J genes are TRBV3-1 (or the pseudogene TRBV3-2) and TRBJ1-4, with 8 bases lining up with TRBD1. The CDR3 runs 15 residues. CDR1 is LGHDT and CDR2 is YNNKEL in the germline V gene (reference sequence). Trimming took 4 bases from V and 8 from J; bases not matched to a gene: 9. CDR3 DNA: TGTGCCAGCAGCCGCAAGACAGGGGTAGCGGAAAAACTGTTTTTT. This gives the protein CASSRKTGVAEKLFF.